This entry concerns a single T cell receptor (beta chain). Its specificity is not known. The junction shows a germline mismatch at one end, possibly a read error. This CDR3 spans 14 amino acids. This specimen belongs to a study of response to subunit inactivated influenza vaccine. General study findings and limits: After each seasonal influenza vaccination, few new T cells are recruited, the authors suggested.

TCRdb recomputed calls from the RT-PCR reads with MiXCR, one row per CDR3 protein. Of about 650,000 distinct CDR3 sequences listed, approximately 14% are singletons. This sequence was found in a man in his fifties or sixties who received an inactivated influenza vaccine. The rearrangement uses TRBV12-3 or TRBV12-4 and TRBJ1-2; D not certain. The specimen was PBMCs from blood, collected approximately 13 days after vaccination. In nucleotides, the CDR3 is TGTGACAGCAGTCCTCGGGCCTCCGGTCCTGGCTACACCTTC. Its protein product is CDSSPRASGPGYTF.